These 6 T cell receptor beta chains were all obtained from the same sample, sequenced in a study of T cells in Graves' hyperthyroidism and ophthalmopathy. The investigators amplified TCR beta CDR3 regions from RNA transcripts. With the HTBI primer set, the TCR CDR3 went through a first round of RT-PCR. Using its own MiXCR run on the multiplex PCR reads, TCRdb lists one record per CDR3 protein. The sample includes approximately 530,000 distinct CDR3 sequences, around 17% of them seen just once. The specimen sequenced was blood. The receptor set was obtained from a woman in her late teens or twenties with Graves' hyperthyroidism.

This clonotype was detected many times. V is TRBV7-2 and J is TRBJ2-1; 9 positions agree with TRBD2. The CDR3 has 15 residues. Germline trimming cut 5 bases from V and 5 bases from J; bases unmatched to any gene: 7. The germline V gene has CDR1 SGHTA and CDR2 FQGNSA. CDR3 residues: CASSPVGGRDNEQFF. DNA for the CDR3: TGTGCCAGCAGCCCAGTCGGCGGGAGGGACAATGAGCAGTTCTTC.

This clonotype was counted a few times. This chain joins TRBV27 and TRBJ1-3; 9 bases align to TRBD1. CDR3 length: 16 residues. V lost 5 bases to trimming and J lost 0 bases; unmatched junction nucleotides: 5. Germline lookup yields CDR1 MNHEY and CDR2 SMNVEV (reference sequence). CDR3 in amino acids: CASSPDRGASGNTIYF. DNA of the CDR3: TGTGCCAGCAGTCCAGACAGGGGGGCCTCTGGAAACACCATATATTTT.

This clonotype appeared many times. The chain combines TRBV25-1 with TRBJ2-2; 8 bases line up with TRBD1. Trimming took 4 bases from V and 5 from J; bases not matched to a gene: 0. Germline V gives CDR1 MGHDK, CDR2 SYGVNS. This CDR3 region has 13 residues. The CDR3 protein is CASSGQGTGELFF. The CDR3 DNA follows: TGTGCCAGCAGTGGACAGGGGACCGGGGAGCTGTTTTTT.

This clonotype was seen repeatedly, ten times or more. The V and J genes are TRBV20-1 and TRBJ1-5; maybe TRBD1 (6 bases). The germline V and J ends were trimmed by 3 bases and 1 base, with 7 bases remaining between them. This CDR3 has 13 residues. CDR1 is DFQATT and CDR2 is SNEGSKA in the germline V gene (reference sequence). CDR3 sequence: CSASQGSNQPQHF. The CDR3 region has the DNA TGCAGTGCTAGCCAGGGGAGCAATCAGCCCCAGCATTTT.

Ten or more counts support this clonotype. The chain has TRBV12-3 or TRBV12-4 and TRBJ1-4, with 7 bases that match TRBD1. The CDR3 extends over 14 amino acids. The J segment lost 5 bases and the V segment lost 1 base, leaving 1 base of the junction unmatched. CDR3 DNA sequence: TGTGCCAGCAGTTTAGGCAGGGGGAATGAAAAACTGTTTTTT. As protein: CASSLGRGNEKLFF.

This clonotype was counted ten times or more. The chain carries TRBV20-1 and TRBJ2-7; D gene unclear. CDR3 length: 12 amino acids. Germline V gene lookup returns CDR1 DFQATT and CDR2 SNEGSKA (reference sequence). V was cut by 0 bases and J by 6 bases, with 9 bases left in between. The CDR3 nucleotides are TGCAGTGCTAGAGATGAACCCAGCGAGCAGTACTTC. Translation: CSARDEPSEQYF.